Only a few counts were recorded for the clone carrying this T cell receptor beta chain. What it binds is not known. This sample is drawn from a study of regulatory T cells in long-lasting Graves disease. Arm-PCR of CDR3 regions with iRepertoire HTBI primers generated TCR beta libraries. From the multiplex PCR reads, TCRdb called clonotypes with MiXCR, one entry per CDR3 protein. This table has roughly 610,000 distinct CDR3 sequences, 15% to 20% appearing once. Study-wide points: Persistent Graves' patients showed less TCR diversity than newly diagnosed ones.

As to time point: newly diagnosed GD, antithyroid drugs for less than 3 months. TCR sequences were obtained from RNA taken from PBMCs. This sample also appeared in a second study, on T cells in Graves' hyperthyroidism and ophthalmopathy.

Here the sequenced sample was peripheral blood mononuclear cells (PBMCs), taken at new diagnosis, from a patient treated with antithyroid drugs. This sequence was found in a man in his late teens or twenties with Graves disease.

As DNA, the CDR3 is TGTGCCAGCAGCTTAGTTGTCGGCCTAGACCACAATGAGCAGTTCTTC. This gives the protein CASSLVVGLDHNEQFF. The chain uses TRBV11-2 and TRBJ2-1; D ambiguous. Germline CDR1 and CDR2: SGHAT and FQNNGV. This CDR3 has 16 residues. V lost 1 base, J lost 5 bases, and 15 bases lay in between.